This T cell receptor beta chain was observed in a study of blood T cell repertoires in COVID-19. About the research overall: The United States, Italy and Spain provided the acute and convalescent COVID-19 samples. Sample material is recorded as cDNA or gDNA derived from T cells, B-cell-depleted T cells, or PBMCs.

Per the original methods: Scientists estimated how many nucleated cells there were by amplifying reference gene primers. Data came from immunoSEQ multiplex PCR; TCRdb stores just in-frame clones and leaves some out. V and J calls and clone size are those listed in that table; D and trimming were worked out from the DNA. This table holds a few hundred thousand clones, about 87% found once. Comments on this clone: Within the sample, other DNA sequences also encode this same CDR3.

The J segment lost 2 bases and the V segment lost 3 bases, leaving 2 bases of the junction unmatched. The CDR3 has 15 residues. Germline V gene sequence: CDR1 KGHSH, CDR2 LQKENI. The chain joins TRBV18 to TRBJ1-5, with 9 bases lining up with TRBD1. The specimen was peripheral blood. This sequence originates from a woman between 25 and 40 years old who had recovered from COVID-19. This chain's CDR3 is CASSPDRGGNQPQHF. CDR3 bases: TGTGCCAGCTCACCGGACAGGGGTGGCAATCAGCCCCAGCATTTT.